These T cell receptor beta chains were read from a single sample in a study of molecular identifiers for immune sequencing clone quantification. TCRdb used MiXCR to reprocess the PCR reads, holding one entry per CDR3 protein. The table includes more than 300,000 distinct CDR3 sequences, around 21% detected once. The sample taken for sequencing was naive CD8+ T cells from blood, with Jurkat cell RNA spiked in. These receptors all come from a human donor in good health. Some libraries in this study had Jurkat cell RNA spiked in. Both conserved end residues are part of each CDR3. The order of the fields is clone size, V gene, J gene, D gene, CDR3 protein, CDR3 DNA. The D gene is left open where the match is weak. Clone size is given for some rows only: seen once, a few or many times, or a class if the clone is expanded.

-	TRBV24-1	TRBJ1-5	TRBD1	CATSDGDSNQPQHF	TGTGCCACCAGTGATGGGGACAGTAATCAGCCCCAGCATTTT
-	TRBV4-1	TRBJ1-5	-	CASSQDRFNRPQHF	TGCGCCAGCAGCCAAGACAGGTTCAATCGGCCCCAGCATTTT
-	TRBV27	TRBJ2-7	-	CASSLLQVQHVGDEQYF	TGTGCCAGCAGTTTATTACAGGTCCAGCATGTAGGGGACGAGCAGTACTTC
many	TRBV24-1	TRBJ2-3	-	CATSDSLGVTQYF	TGTGCCACCAGTGATTCGCTAGGGGTTACGCAGTATTTT
many	TRBV7-3	TRBJ2-7	TRBD2	CASSAAPGLLYEQYF	TGTGCCAGCAGCGCAGCCCCGGGACTACTCTACGAGCAGTACTTC
many	TRBV5-1	TRBJ2-5	-	CASSFRSSGPLQETQYF	TGCGCCAGCAGCTTCCGTTCGTCGGGGCCCCTCCAAGAGACCCAGTACTTC
many	TRBV20-1	TRBJ2-3	-	CSARDWPDTQYF	TGCAGTGCTAGAGACTGGCCAGATACGCAGTATTTT
many	TRBV7-9	TRBJ1-1	TRBD1	CASTGAGDTEAFF	TGTGCCAGTACAGGGGCAGGGGACACTGAAGCTTTCTTT
-	TRBV4-1	TRBJ2-5	TRBD2	CASSPPRVAGRETQYF	TGCGCCAGCAGCCCTCCCAGGGTAGCGGGAAGAGAGACCCAGTACTTC
many	TRBV7-6	TRBJ1-5	-	CASSPSSPDSYLISPQHF	TGTGCCAGCAGCCCCTCGTCCCCCGACAGCTATCTAATCAGCCCCCAGCATTTT
many	TRBV7-9	TRBJ1-1	-	CASSLGQGSIVGTEAFF	TGTGCCAGCAGCTTGGGGCAGGGTTCCATCGTTGGCACTGAAGCTTTCTTT
many	TRBV28	TRBJ2-5	-	CASSFRLPQETQYF	TGTGCCAGCAGTTTCAGACTGCCCCAAGAGACCCAGTACTTC
-	TRBV10-1	TRBJ2-2	-	CASSEPYQGAGELFF	TGCGCCAGCAGTGAGCCTTATCAGGGCGCCGGGGAGCTGTTTTTT
many	TRBV6-6	TRBJ2-5	TRBD1	CASRPPGQKYQETQYF	TGTGCCAGCAGACCCCCGGGACAGAAGTACCAAGAGACCCAGTACTTC
many	TRBV12-3/TRBV12-4	TRBJ2-5	-	CASSLGSGVAKTQYF	TGTGCCAGCAGTTTAGGGTCGGGGGTCGCGAAGACCCAGTACTTC
-	TRBV6-2/TRBV6-3	TRBJ1-5	-	CASSDSLNQPQHF	TGTGCCAGCAGCGACAGCCTCAATCAGCCCCAGCATTTT
many	TRBV14	TRBJ1-4	-	CASSQRQHATNEKLFF	TGTGCCAGCAGCCAGCGACAGCATGCAACTAATGAAAAACTGTTTTTT
few	TRBV5-6	TRBJ2-7	-	CASSWGLVPNYEQYF	TGTGCCAGCAGCTGGGGACTGGTCCCAAACTACGAGCAGTACTTC
-	TRBV27	TRBJ2-7	-	CASSPLSTVSYEQYF	TGTGCCAGCAGTCCCCTATCGACGGTCTCCTACGAGCAGTACTTC
many	TRBV2	TRBJ2-3	TRBD1	CASRSWDRGGDTQYF	TGTGCCAGCAGGTCGTGGGACAGGGGGGGAGATACGCAGTATTTT
many	TRBV7-9	TRBJ2-5	-	CASSEEETQYF	TGTGCCAGCAGCGAAGAAGAGACCCAGTACTTC
-	TRBV28	TRBJ2-3	-	CASRTVLKSLADTQYF	TGTGCCAGCAGAACGGTTCTGAAATCCCTGGCGGATACGCAGTATTTT
-	TRBV2	TRBJ2-7	TRBD1	CASSDLQSDRASSYEQYF	TGTGCCAGCAGTGATCTACAATCGGACAGGGCTTCATCCTACGAGCAGTACTTC
many	TRBV7-2	TRBJ2-3	TRBD2	CASSLALAGVGTDTQYF	TGTGCCAGCAGCTTAGCGCTAGCGGGGGTGGGCACAGATACGCAGTATTTT
many	TRBV10-3	TRBJ2-7	TRBD1	CAIRPGQGSEQYF	TGTGCCATCAGACCGGGACAGGGCAGCGAGCAGTACTTC
many	TRBV12-3/TRBV12-4	TRBJ2-7	-	CASSLDSQVGYF	TGTGCCAGCAGTCTAGACAGTCAGGTTGGATACTTC
many	TRBV29-1	TRBJ2-3	-	CSVVPTGQSDTQYF	TGCAGCGTTGTGCCAACCGGACAGTCAGATACGCAGTATTTT
many	TRBV7-9	TRBJ1-4	-	CASSLELATNEKLFF	TGTGCCAGCAGCTTAGAGCTAGCAACTAATGAAAAACTGTTTTTT
few	TRBV30	TRBJ1-1	-	CAWSGRHVMNTEAFF	TGTGCCTGGAGTGGGCGACACGTGATGAACACTGAAGCTTTCTTT
many	TRBV19	TRBJ1-5	-	CASSMGGRSNQPQHF	TGTGCCAGTAGTATGGGGGGGCGAAGCAATCAGCCCCAGCATTTT
-	TRBV4-1	TRBJ1-1	-	CASGQSGATAEAFF	TGCGCCAGCGGCCAGTCCGGGGCCACCGCTGAAGCTTTCTTT
many	TRBV7-9	TRBJ2-5	-	CASSHPFGEETQYF	TGTGCCAGCAGCCACCCGTTCGGGGAAGAGACCCAGTACTTC
many	TRBV12-3/TRBV12-4	TRBJ2-3	TRBD2	CASSYSRGGGNTDTQYF	TGTGCCAGCAGCTACAGCCGGGGGGGGGGCAACACAGATACGCAGTATTTT
many	TRBV24-1	TRBJ2-2	-	CATTKGRTLSGELFF	TGTGCCACCACGAAGGGTCGGACCCTTTCCGGGGAGCTGTTTTTT
many	TRBV30	TRBJ1-1	-	CAWSVQAGTEAFF	TGTGCCTGGAGTGTACAAGCGGGCACTGAAGCTTTCTTT
many	TRBV4-1	TRBJ1-5	-	CASREGSYSNQPQHF	TGCGCCAGCAGGGAAGGGAGTTATAGCAATCAGCCCCAGCATTTT
many	TRBV7-9	TRBJ2-7	-	CASSSQRASYEQYF	TGTGCCAGCAGCTCCCAGAGAGCCTCCTACGAGCAGTACTTC
few	TRBV4-3	TRBJ2-3	-	CASSQDRVTPLTTDTQYF	TGCGCCAGCAGCCAAGATAGAGTGACACCTTTGACCACAGATACGCAGTATTTT
few	TRBV11-2	TRBJ1-1	-	CASSMGFGKNTEAFF	TGTGCCAGCAGCATGGGATTTGGAAAGAACACTGAAGCTTTCTTT
many	TRBV4-1	TRBJ1-1	-	CASSQGTGTEAFF	TGCGCCAGCAGCCAAGGGACCGGCACTGAAGCTTTCTTT
-	TRBV19	TRBJ2-1	TRBD2	CATGLTDYNEQFF	TGTGCCACGGGACTAACTGATTACAATGAGCAGTTCTTC
many	TRBV7-9	TRBJ2-7	TRBD1	CASSSAGTVTSYEQYF	TGTGCCAGCAGCTCGGCCGGGACAGTTACCTCCTACGAGCAGTACTTC
-	TRBV19	TRBJ1-2	-	CASSMMYTAEYGYTF	TGTGCCAGTAGTATGATGTACACCGCTGAGTATGGCTACACCTTC
many	TRBV6-1	TRBJ2-5	-	CASSPKGAWETQYF	TGTGCCAGCAGCCCCAAAGGGGCCTGGGAGACCCAGTACTTC
many	TRBV5-6	TRBJ2-5	-	CASSERDIQETQYF	TGTGCCAGCAGCGAGAGGGACATCCAAGAGACCCAGTACTTC
many	TRBV12-3/TRBV12-4	TRBJ1-2	-	CASISLGTLTF	TGTGCCAGCATTTCGCTGGGGACATTAACCTTC
many	TRBV28	TRBJ2-3	-	CASSDKPGDTQYF	TGTGCCAGCAGTGACAAACCCGGAGATACGCAGTATTTT
-	TRBV6-2/TRBV6-3	TRBJ2-7	TRBD2	CASRRGEGLANSYEQYF	TGTGCCAGCAGACGCGGCGAGGGACTAGCTAACTCCTACGAGCAGTACTTC
-	TRBV11-2	TRBJ2-2	TRBD1	CASSVRDRGSGELFF	TGTGCCAGCAGCGTCCGGGACAGGGGCTCCGGGGAGCTGTTTTTT
-	TRBV11-2	TRBJ2-1	TRBD2	CASSPNSGGVYNEQFF	TGTGCCAGCAGCCCCAATAGCGGGGGAGTCTACAATGAGCAGTTCTTC
few	TRBV12-3/TRBV12-4	TRBJ1-4	-	CASTGRWEPNEKLFF	TGTGCCAGCACGGGACGGTGGGAGCCTAATGAAAAACTGTTTTTT
many	TRBV27	TRBJ1-1	-	CASSLVPSTEAFF	TGTGCCAGCAGTTTAGTACCGAGTACTGAAGCTTTCTTT
-	TRBV6-2/TRBV6-3	TRBJ2-2	-	CASAHLGEAGELFF	TGTGCCAGCGCTCACCTGGGCGAGGCCGGGGAGCTGTTTTTT
-	TRBV6-5	TRBJ2-2	-	CASSYPPEDTFNTGELFF	TGTGCCAGCAGTTACCCCCCAGAGGACACCTTCAACACCGGGGAGCTGTTTTTT
-	TRBV19	TRBJ2-1	-	CASSIVMIQYNEQFF	TGTGCCAGTAGTATAGTAATGATCCAGTACAATGAGCAGTTCTTC
-	TRBV2	TRBJ2-3	TRBD2	CASRGLAGQDPISTDTQYF	TGTGCCAGCAGGGGACTAGCGGGGCAAGATCCGATCAGCACAGATACGCAGTATTTT
many	TRBV19	TRBJ1-1	-	CASSIGSRGLNTEAFF	TGTGCCAGTAGTATAGGAAGCAGGGGATTGAACACTGAAGCTTTCTTT
many	TRBV4-1	TRBJ1-5	-	CASSQESRGMEPQHF	TGCGCCAGCAGCCAAGAAAGTAGGGGGATGGAGCCCCAGCATTTT
many	TRBV7-6	TRBJ2-3	TRBD2	CASSLGASGTTDTQYF	TGTGCCAGCAGCTTAGGGGCTAGCGGAACCACAGATACGCAGTATTTT